Listed here are 30 T cell receptor beta chains from one sample, sequenced in a study of T cell clonality in common variable immunodeficiency. Generated by immunoSEQ multiplex PCR, the TCRdb table keeps only in-frame clones and is missing some. This sample comprises approximately 52,000 clones, none seen once only. Sequencing input: peripheral blood mononuclear cells. The receptors were sampled from a person aged 18 to 69 in good health.

Ten or more counts support this clone. The read ends 3 residues before the CDR3 terminus; that terminus is restored from the germline J gene. The chain links TRBV20-1 to TRBJ2-1, with 8 bases that match TRBD2. The trim removed 5 bases at V and 0 bases at J, leaving 6 bases unmatched. Germline lookup yields CDR1 DFQATT and CDR2 SNEGSKA (reference sequence). CDR3 length equals 15 residues. The part of the CDR3 DNA that was read is TGCAGTGCTCCCAAGCGGGAGAGCTCCTACAATGAG. Residues: CSAPKRESSYNE. The whole CDR3 protein is CSAPKRESSYNEQFF.

This clone was detected ten times or more. The CDR3 end lies 3 residues beyond the end of the read and is filled in from the germline J gene. V and J are TRBV5-1 and TRBJ1-4; the D gene is possibly TRBD1 (5 bases). The CDR3 runs 16 residues. The germline V gene encodes CDR1 SGHRS and CDR2 YFSETQ. The CDR3 protein is CASSLELNSGANVLFF. The DNA read from the CDR3 is TGCGCCAGCAGCTTGGAGCTAAACTCTGGGGCCAACGTA.

This clone was counted between two and nine times. The CDR3 is cut off 3 residues early in the read; its end comes from the germline J gene. The chain couples TRBV19 to TRBJ1-1; D might be TRBD1 (6 bases). V was cut by 11 bases and J by 6 bases, with 19 bases left in between. Germline-derived CDR1 and CDR2 are LNHDA and SQIVND (reference sequence). This CDR3 region has 13 residues. The covered CDR3 bases are TGTGCCGCCAGGTCGGGGGGCATTCCTGAA. Translated: CAARSGGIPE. The complete CDR3 reads CAARSGGIPEAFF.

This clone was counted ten times or more. The read gets to within 3 residues of the CDR3 end, and the germline J gene fills in the rest. The chain couples TRBV19 to TRBJ2-7, with D possibly matching TRBD2 (5 bases). The CDR3 spans 13 residues. Trimming stripped 7 bases from V and 0 bases from J, with 10 bases between. Per germline, CDR1 LNHDA and CDR2 SQIVND (reference sequence). The CDR3 loop reads CASNPGSSYEQYF. CDR3 DNA (partial): TGTGCCAGTAACCCGGGGAGCTCCTACGAG.

This clone was seen ten or more times. The read ends 3 residues shy of where the CDR3 ends; the end is completed using the germline J gene. This chain uses TRBV6-2 or TRBV6-3 with TRBJ2-3, with TRBD2 matching 7 bases. V dropped 8 bases and J dropped 5; count of bases not matched to a gene: 10. CDR1 MNHEY and CDR2 SVGEGT come from the germline V gene. CDR3 length equals 14 residues. The CDR3 protein is CASLWRENQDTQYF. CDR3 DNA, as far as it was read: TGTGCCAGCCTGTGGCGGGAGAATCAAGATACG.

This clone was counted ten times or more. CDR3 bases read: TGCAGTGCAGGGACAGCGCACGGCGAG. It codes for CSAGTAHGE. The full CDR3 is CSAGTAHGEQYF. This chain uses TRBV20-1 with TRBJ2-7; 7 nucleotides match TRBD1. The CDR3 end lies 3 residues beyond the end of the read and is filled in from the germline J gene. The CDR3 covers 12 residues. CDR1 and CDR2 (germline): DFQATT, SNEGSKA (reference sequence). J lost 6 bases, V lost 6 bases, and 8 bases had no gene match.

This clone was counted ten times or more. The CDR3 sequence is CASSIGDYRAGKDTQYF. CDR3 DNA, as far as it was read: TGTGCCAGTAGTATCGGCGACTATCGGGCGGGCAAGGATACG. The chain links TRBV19 to TRBJ2-3; TRBD2 might be the D (5 bases). From the germline J gene comes the end of the CDR3, since the read stops 3 residues before it. V lost 3 bases and J 6 bases, leaving 22 bases between the germline ends. This CDR3 region has 17 residues. CDR1 is LNHDA, CDR2 SQIVND, per germline (reference sequence).

As for this clone: From the germline J gene comes the end of the CDR3, since the read stops 3 residues before it. V is TRBV7-2 and J is TRBJ1-2; the D gene is possibly TRBD1 (5 bases). The CDR3 has 15 residues. Germline V lookup: CDR1 SGHTA, CDR2 FQGNSA. The CDR3 protein is CASSLVGLAGDTYTF. The sequenced CDR3 bases are TGTGCCAGCAGCTTAGTGGGACTAGCGGGAGATACC.

In its sample, this clone was seen many times. The CDR3 end lies 3 residues beyond the end of the read and is filled in from the germline J gene. The chain has TRBV4-1 and TRBJ2-1; 8 bases line up with TRBD2. CDR1 and CDR2 from the germline V gene are MGHRA and YSYEKL. The CDR3 is made up of 14 amino acids. V gave up 5 bases and J gave up 9 bases; unmatched junction bases: 9. This chain's CDR3 is CASSYWTSRREQFF. The CDR3 DNA, read in part, is TGCGCCAGCAGCTATTGGACTAGCCGGCGTGAG.

This clone has a count of ten or more. The read is 3 residues too short to cover the CDR3 end, so that end is filled in from the germline J gene. The rearrangement joins TRBV18 to TRBJ1-1, with TRBD1 as a possible D gene (6 bases). CDR1 KGHSH and CDR2 LQKENI come from the germline V gene. This CDR3 comprises 15 residues. V was clipped by 3 bases and J by 5 bases, with 16 bases between them. The DNA read from the CDR3 is TGTGCCAGCTCACCGGATTTAGGGGGACGGACTGAA. Its protein product is CASSPDLGGRTE. The whole CDR3 reads CASSPDLGGRTEAFF.

This clone came up many times. The observed sequence ends 3 residues before the CDR3 terminus, with the missing tail filled in from the germline J gene. The V and J genes are TRBV18 and TRBJ2-3, with TRBD2 matching 11 bases. The CDR3 extends over 18 amino acids. In germline, CDR1 is KGHSH, CDR2 LQKENI. V gave up 3 bases and J gave up 0 bases; unmatched junction bases: 8. The CDR3 sequence is CASSPTLAGGPSTDTQYF. Incomplete CDR3 DNA: TGTGCCAGCTCACCTACCTTAGCGGGAGGGCCGAGCACAGATACG.

This clone was seen more than once but under ten times. From the germline J gene comes the end of the CDR3, since the read stops 3 residues before it. The gene calls are TRBV20-1 and TRBJ2-1, with 11 bases matching TRBD2. The CDR3 consists of 13 residues. Trimming cost V 8 bases and J 3 bases; bases outside gene matches: 3. The germline V gene encodes CDR1 DFQATT and CDR2 SNEGSKA (reference sequence). The CDR3 reads CSPLAGDYNEQFF. The DNA read from the CDR3 is TGCAGTCCACTAGCGGGAGACTACAATGAG.

This clone was seen ten or more times. The CDR3 is cut off 3 residues early in the read; its end comes from the germline J gene. This chain links TRBV2 with TRBJ1-4; tentatively, D is TRBD1 (6 bases). Between the trimmed V and J ends, which lost 6 bases and 7 bases, there was a span of 18 bases. This CDR3 spans 15 amino acids. Germline CDR1 SNHLY, CDR2 FYNNEI. The CDR3 loop is CASRSEQGRGEKLFF. Incomplete CDR3 DNA: TGTGCCAGCAGGAGCGAACAGGGCCGGGGTGAAAAA.

The table lists this clone with many counts. The read ends 3 residues shy of where the CDR3 ends; the end is completed using the germline J gene. The chain uses TRBV19 and TRBJ2-2; no clear D. Germline lookup yields CDR1 LNHDA and CDR2 SQIVND (reference sequence). The CDR3 covers 13 residues. Trimming pared 11 bases from V and 1 base from J, leaving 11 bases between. CDR3 in amino acids: CACRHKNTGELFF. The CDR3 bases that were read are TGTGCCTGCAGGCACAAGAACACCGGGGAG. Variable domain in full (rest from reference TRBV19 and TRBJ2-2): DGGITQSPKYLFRKEGQNVTLSCEQNLNHDAMYWYRQDPGQGLRLIYYSQIVNDFQKGDIAEGYSVSREKKESFPLTVTSAQKNPTAFYLCACRHKNTGELFFGEGSRLTVL.

This clone was counted many times. The read falls 3 residues short of the CDR3 end, and the missing part is taken from the germline J gene. The chain has TRBV7-8 and TRBJ1-1; tentative D call: TRBD1 (6 bases). The V gene lost 1 base and the J gene lost 4 bases, with 13 bases spanning the gap. CDR1 and CDR2 from the germline V gene are SGHVS and FQNEAQ. The CDR3 totals 15 residues. The sequenced CDR3 bases are TGTGCCAGCAGCTTAGACGAGGGGGGGGTCACTGAA. Its protein is CASSLDEGGVTE. The CDR3 as a whole reads CASSLDEGGVTEAFF.

This clone has a handful of counts. Coverage ceases 3 residues before the CDR3 finishes, and the germline J gene fills in the end. The chain combines TRBV7-8 with TRBJ1-6; 7 bases are shared with TRBD1. CDR3 length equals 14 residues. Germline loops: CDR1 SGHVS, CDR2 FQNEAQ. The covered CDR3 bases are TGTGCCAGCAGCTTAGTGGCAGGGGGTGTGGCC. Its protein is CASSLVAGGVA. The whole CDR3 protein is CASSLVAGGVALHF. Full variable domain (remainder filled in from reference TRBV7-8 and TRBJ1-6): GAGVSQSPRYKVAKRGQDVALRCDPISGHVSLFWYQQALGQGPEFLTYFQNEAQLDKSGLPSDRFFAERPEGSVSTLKIQRTQQEDSAVYLCASSLVAGGVALHFGNGTRLTVT.

This clone was recorded many times. The read finishes 3 residues shy of the CDR3 end, and the germline J gene is used to complete it. The chain recombines TRBV6-1 with TRBJ2-7; 11 bases align to TRBD2. Germline CDR1 MNHNS, CDR2 SASEGT. Trimming took 0 bases from V and 3 from J; bases not matched to a gene: 4. This CDR3 comprises 16 residues. CDR3: CASSEALAGGNYEQYF. Incomplete CDR3 DNA: TGTGCCAGCAGTGAAGCCCTAGCGGGAGGTAACTACGAG.

This clone was recorded at least ten times. The germline gene is not matched at one end of the junction; a read error may be the cause. The read ends 3 residues shy of where the CDR3 ends; the end is completed using the germline J gene. The rearrangement joins TRBV7-7 to TRBJ2-5, with 7 nucleotides matching TRBD2. Looked up from germline, CDR1 is SSHAT and CDR2 is FNYEAQ (reference sequence). The CDR3 has 13 residues. The CDR3 is CASSFGLEETQYF. CDR3 bases read: TGTGCTAGCAGCTTTGGACTAGAGGAGACC. Supplemented by reference TRBV7-7 and TRBJ2-5, the full variable domain reads GAGVSQSPRYKVTKRGQDVTLRCDPISSHATLYWYQQALGQGPEFLTYFNYEAQPDKSGLPSDRFSAERPEGSISTLTIQRTEQRDSAMYRCASSFGLEETQYFGPGTRLLVL.

This clone was observed at least ten times. An end of the junction does not agree with germline; a read error may underlie this. From the germline J gene comes the end of the CDR3, since the read stops 3 residues before it. J is TRBJ1-2 and V is TRBV4-2, with D perhaps matching TRBD1 (5 bases). The length of the CDR3 is 14 residues. From germline, CDR1 is LGHNA and CDR2 YNFKEQ. The covered CDR3 bases are TGCGCCAGCAGCCAGAGGAGAGGGGCCTATGGC. It specifies CASSQRRGAYG. The CDR3, in full, reads CASSQRRGAYGYTF.

This clone came up many times. With the read ending 3 residues before the CDR3 end, the germline J gene is used to fill in that end. The chain couples TRBV30 to TRBJ2-3; 10 bases line up with TRBD2. The ends lost 3 bases at V and 1 base at J; junction bases unmatched: 4. The CDR3 sequence is 15 residues long. CDR1 is GTSNPN and CDR2 is SVGIG in the germline V gene (reference sequence). This chain's CDR3 is CAWSLLAGGTDTQYF. CDR3 bases read: TGTGCCTGGAGCCTTCTAGCGGGAGGCACAGATACG.

A few counts support this clone. The CDR3 sequence: CASSYPRRQIMNTEAFF. The sequenced part of the CDR3 DNA is TGTGCCAGCAGTTACCCCAGGCGACAGATCATGAACACTGAA. The chain couples TRBV6-2 or TRBV6-3 to TRBJ1-1; maybe TRBD1 (5 bases). The read comes to an end 3 residues before the CDR3 does, leaving the germline J gene to fill in the end. This CDR3 spans 17 amino acids. Trimming stripped 2 bases from V and 0 bases from J, with 16 bases between. The V gene's germline CDR1 is MNHEY and CDR2 SVGEGT.

This clone was counted ten times or more. The sequence runs out 3 residues before the end of the CDR3; the remainder is reconstructed from the germline J gene. The chain uses TRBV30 and TRBJ2-2; TRBD2 agrees at 10 bases. Germline trimming cut 1 base from V and 7 bases from J; bases unmatched to any gene: 15. Germline V gene sequence: CDR1 GTSNPN, CDR2 SVGIG (reference sequence). CDR3 length: 18 amino acids. CDR3 bases read: TGTGCCTGGAGTGCTGACGGGCTAGCGGGAGAATCAGTCGGGGAG. Translation gives CAWSADGLAGESVGE. The full CDR3 reads CAWSADGLAGESVGELFF.

Regarding this clone: The read is 3 residues too short to cover the CDR3 end, so that end is filled in from the germline J gene. The rearrangement joins TRBV10-2 to TRBJ2-3; 9 positions match TRBD2. CDR1 is WSHSY, CDR2 SAAADI, per germline. This CDR3 has 15 amino acids. J gave up 5 bases and V 6 bases, and 9 bases lay outside the gene matches. The sequenced CDR3 bases are TGCGCCAGCAGCCCACTAGCGGGCCGCGGAGATACG. It encodes CASSPLAGRGDT. The CDR3 as a whole reads CASSPLAGRGDTQYF.

This clone appeared many times. The CDR3 end lies 3 residues beyond the end of the read and is filled in from the germline J gene. The chain carries TRBV4-2 and TRBJ2-1; maybe TRBD2 (6 bases). This CDR3 spans 15 amino acids. V was pared by 4 bases and J by 7 bases, with 17 bases between. The germline V gene has CDR1 LGHNA and CDR2 YNFKEQ. CDR3 in amino acids: CASSPSWGEWNEQFF. CDR3 DNA (partial): TGTGCCAGCAGCCCCTCGTGGGGGGAGTGGAATGAG.

Ten or more counts support this clone. The read ends 3 residues before the CDR3 terminus; that terminus is restored from the germline J gene. This rearrangement joins TRBV10-3 to TRBJ2-3, with TRBD2 matching over 16 bases. The CDR3 runs to 16 residues. Germline CDR1 reads ENHRY; CDR2 reads SYGVKD. V lost 6 bases to trimming and J lost 4 bases; unmatched junction nucleotides: 4. The part of the CDR3 DNA that was read is TGTGCCATCAGACCGGGACTAGCGGGAGGGGCAGATACG. Translation gives CAIRPGLAGGADT. The CDR3 in its entirety is CAIRPGLAGGADTQYF.

This clone was seen ten or more times. Read coverage stops 3 residues before the CDR3 terminus; the germline J gene supplies the remainder. The chain combines TRBV6-1 with TRBJ2-7; D might be TRBD1 (6 bases). The CDR3 is 15 residues long. V gave up 4 bases and J gave up 6 bases, with 19 bases separating them. Germline V gene lookup returns CDR1 MNHNS and CDR2 SASEGT. The CDR3 spells CASSVAGAALAEQYF. The part of the CDR3 DNA that was read is TGTGCCAGCAGTGTTGCAGGGGCCGCTTTAGCCGAG.

This clone showed up just a few times. CDR3 DNA (partial): TGTGCCAGCAGCTTTGGGACAGGGAACATTTCACCA. Encoded protein: CASSFGTGNISP. The CDR3, in full, reads CASSFGTGNISPLFF. The gene calls are TRBV7-2 and TRBJ1-4, with 9 bases lining up with TRBD1. The read comes to an end 3 residues before the CDR3 does, leaving the germline J gene to fill in the end. The CDR3 consists of 15 residues. Germline loops: CDR1 SGHTA, CDR2 FQGNSA.

At least ten counts were recorded for this clone. The read ends 3 residues early relative to the CDR3; the germline J gene fills the gap. The chain has TRBV15 and TRBJ1-3, with a possible D match to TRBD1 (6 bases). Per the germline V gene, CDR1 is LNHNV and CDR2 is YYDKDF (reference sequence). Trimming removed 7 bases from V and 1 base from J, with 17 bases in between. The CDR3 runs 16 residues. Here the CDR3 reads CATMGEFTGSGNTIYF. The DNA read from the CDR3 is TGTGCCACCATGGGCGAGTTTACAGGGTCTGGAAACACC.

As to this clone: The read is 3 residues too short to cover the CDR3 end, so that end is filled in from the germline J gene. The V gene is TRBV20-1, the J gene TRBJ1-2, with TRBD1 matching over 8 bases. The CDR3 runs to 15 residues. J was trimmed by 2 bases and V by 6 bases; bases with no gene match: 11. Germline CDR1 is DFQATT and CDR2 is SNEGSKA (reference sequence). Incomplete CDR3 DNA: TGCAGTGCGTCTCAGGGGGCTCTATCGAACTATGGC. Translated, it gives CSASQGALSNYG. Given in full, the CDR3 is CSASQGALSNYGYTF.

This clone appeared a few times. The read comes to an end 3 residues before the CDR3 does, leaving the germline J gene to fill in the end. V is TRBV18 and J is TRBJ2-2, with D tentatively TRBD1 (5 bases). The CDR3 loop spans 14 amino acids. Germline CDR1 is KGHSH and CDR2 is LQKENI. The CDR3 loop is CASSPTATNEKLFF. The CDR3 bases that were read are TGTGCCAGCTCACCGACAGCAACTAATGAAAAG.